Below, 20 T cell receptor beta chains from the same sample are listed, as sequenced in a study of tumor and adjacent non-tumor tissue in lung cancer. The template was RNA from unsorted bulk tissue. TCRbeta libraries were built with three rounds of nested PCR, modified from ARM-PCR. TCRdb called the multiplex PCR reads again in MiXCR, with one record for every CDR3 protein. The sample consists of about 76,000 distinct CDR3 sequences, roughly 75% of them appearing once. The specimen was lung tumor tissue. The receptors were sampled from a woman aged 65 to 85 with non-small cell lung cancer.

The count of this clonotype is one. With a much larger clone just one base away, this may be a read error. V usage is TRBV5-6 and J usage is TRBJ2-1; no clear D gene. The V end was cut by 6 bases, the J end by 7 bases, with 8 bases between. Germline V gives CDR1 SGHDT, CDR2 YYEEEE. This CDR3 is 11 amino acids long. The CDR3 DNA is TGTGCCAGCAACTTACAGAATGAGCAGTTCTTC. Residues: CASNLQNEQFF.

The V call is TRBV6-5, the J call TRBJ2-3; D is possibly TRBD1 (5 bases). Per the germline V gene, CDR1 is MNHEY and CDR2 is SVGAGI. The V end was cut by 1 base, the J end by 11 bases, with 19 bases between. The CDR3 length is 15 residues. The CDR3 DNA reads as TGTGCCAGCAGTTACTTGTTTATGAACACAGGTATGCAGTATTTT. This sequence encodes CASSYLFMNTGMQYF.

There are a few counts of this clonotype. This may be a read error, as it is one base from a much larger clone. This chain connects TRBV5-4 to TRBJ1-1; D remains unclear. Germline V lookup: CDR1 SGHNT, CDR2 YYREEE (reference sequence). CDR3 length equals 14 residues. CDR3 sequence: CVSSLSALNTEAFF. CDR3 in DNA: TGTGTCAGCAGCTTGTCGGCCCTAAACACTGAAGCTTTCTTT.

The rearrangement links TRBV7-8 to TRBJ1-2, with D unclear. This CDR3 is built from 15 residues. Between the trimmed V and J ends, which lost 7 bases and 0 bases, there was a span of 15 bases. From germline, CDR1 is SGHVS and CDR2 FQNEAQ. The CDR3 DNA reads TGTGCCAGCACGCCACGGAGAGCGCCTAACTATGGCTACACCTTC. It encodes CASTPRRAPNYGYTF.

CDR3 sequence: CASNSLGERGNQPQHF. Here the CDR3 DNA reads TGTGCCAGCAATTCTCTGGGGGAAAGGGGCAATCAGCCCCAGCATTTT. The genes are TRBV6-5 and TRBJ1-5; D is possibly TRBD1 (5 bases). The germline V and J ends were trimmed by 7 bases and 2 bases, with 18 bases remaining between them. The CDR3 totals 16 residues. Germline V gene data show CDR1 as MNHEY and CDR2 as SVGAGI.

Turning to this clonotype: A read error is likely, as this CDR3 ends without the conserved phenylalanine or tryptophan. V usage is TRBV6-6 and J usage is TRBJ1-2; D is unclear. V lost 9 bases, J lost 8 bases, and 19 bases lay in between. The CDR3 runs to 13 residues. Germline V gene data show CDR1 as MNHNY and CDR2 as SVGAGI (reference sequence). CDR3 in amino acids: CASSSDGIWGYTI. The CDR3 nucleotides are TGTGCCAGTAGTAGTGACGGTATATGGGGCTACACCATC.

This clonotype was counted at least ten times. V gene TRBV5-1 combines with J gene TRBJ1-1, with a possible D match to TRBD1 (5 bases). Trimming removed 4 bases at V and 3 bases at J, with 13 bases between. The CDR3 is 14 residues long. The germline CDR1 and CDR2 sequences are SGHRS and YFSETQ. This CDR3 reads CASSLGTRDTEAFF. The CDR3 coding sequence is TGCGCCAGCAGCCTCGGGACGCGGGACACTGAAGCTTTCTTT.

Only a few counts were recorded for this clonotype. A read error may account for a junction end that differs from germline. V usage is TRBV20-1 and J usage is TRBJ2-1; TRBD1 aligns across 10 bases. Germline V CDR1 and CDR2: DFQATT, SNEGSKA (reference sequence). This CDR3 has 15 amino acids. DNA for the CDR3: TGCACTGCTTCCCTTCGGGACAGGGGTTATGATGAGCAGTTCTTC. This gives the protein CTASLRDRGYDEQFF.

Regarding this clonotype: This may arise from a read error, as a much more abundant clone is one base away. Since no conserved phenylalanine or tryptophan closes the CDR3, a read error is the likely cause. The chain carries TRBV5-1 and TRBJ2-5; D call uncertain. V lost 0 bases to trimming and J lost 1 base, with 7 bases between them. The CDR3 has 14 residues. The germline V gene has CDR1 SGHRS and CDR2 YFSETQ. Here the CDR3 DNA reads TGCGCCAGCAGCTTGGTATACAGCCAAGAGACCCAGTACGTC. Protein sequence: CASSLVYSQETQYV.

This clonotype was observed a handful of times. The chain has TRBV20-1 and TRBJ2-5; 9 nucleotides align to TRBD1. CDR3 length: 18 amino acids. The germline gives CDR1 DFQATT, CDR2 SNEGSKA (reference sequence). The junction had 15 bases not matched to a gene; V was cut back by 3 bases and J by 1 base. The CDR3 nucleotides are TGCAGTGCTAGTTTAGGGACAGGGAGCCTTAGGACCCAAGAGACCCAGTACTTC. This gives the protein CSASLGTGSLRTQETQYF.

Concerning this clonotype: The junction differs from germline at one of its ends, possibly a read error. The rearrangement uses TRBV4-1 and TRBJ2-7; TRBD1 matches at 8 bases. CDR1 and CDR2 from the germline V gene are MGHRA and YSYEKL. The CDR3 contains 16 residues. As DNA, the CDR3 is TGCGCCAGCAGCCACCTCACAGGGGGATCCTCCTACGAGCAGCACTTC. It translates to CASSHLTGGSSYEQHF.

The chain is built from TRBV11-2 and TRBJ2-7; possible D gene TRBD2, 5 bases. This CDR3 has 16 residues. Trimming pared 2 bases from V and 5 bases from J, leaving 19 bases between. CDR1 and CDR2 (germline): SGHAT, FQNNGV. The CDR3 region has the DNA TGTGCCAGCAGCTTAACTTTGATCCGGGGAAGCGACGAGCAGTACTTC. Its translation: CASSLTLIRGSDEQYF.

This clonotype has a count of ten or more. The chain is built from TRBV6-6 and TRBJ2-1, with 12 nucleotides matching TRBD2. CDR3 length: 15 amino acids. Germline values: CDR1 MNHNY, CDR2 SVGAGI (reference sequence). With 6 bases clipped from V and 4 bases from J, the junction kept 4 bases outside the gene matches. In DNA form, the CDR3 reads TGTGCCAGCAGCCGAGGACTAGCGGGGTACAATGAGCAGTTCTTC. Translated, it gives CASSRGLAGYNEQFF.

Details on this clonotype: A clone one base away is much larger, so this may be a read error. The chain combines TRBV11-2 with TRBJ2-7; D not resolved. Germline V gene sequence: CDR1 SGHAT, CDR2 FQNNGV. The CDR3 consists of 14 residues. Here the CDR3 DNA reads TGTGTCAGCAGCTTAGATCACGGTCCACGGGAGCAGTACTTC. The encoded protein is CVSSLDHGPREQYF.

The rearrangement links TRBV15 to TRBJ2-7, with D unresolved. The CDR3 extends over 14 amino acids. V lost 0 bases, J lost 4 bases, and 10 bases lay in between. Germline CDR1 and CDR2: LNHNV and YYDKDF (reference sequence). CDR3 coding DNA: TGTGCCACCAGCAGAGATCCGTTTGGATACGAGCAGTACTTC. Its protein product is CATSRDPFGYEQYF. Supplemented by reference TRBV15 and TRBJ2-7, the full variable domain reads DAMVIQNPRYQVTQFGKPVTLSCSQTLNHNVMYWYQQKSSQAPKLLFHYYDKDFNNEADTPDNFQSRRPNTSFCFLDIRSPGLGDTAMYLCATSRDPFGYEQYFGPGTRLTVT.

This clonotype was observed a few times. A read error is possible here, since a much larger clone lies one base away. This chain links TRBV5-6 with TRBJ2-7; 7 positions agree with TRBD1. Losses at the gene ends were 7 bases for V and 7 bases for J; bases not matched to a gene: 11. CDR3 length: 13 residues. The germline V gene encodes CDR1 SGHDT and CDR2 YYEEEE. The CDR3 is CASGDRVSTEQYF. The CDR3 DNA sequence: TGTGCCAGCGGTGACAGGGTCTCTACGGAGCAGTACTTC.

The count of this clonotype is one. At one end the junction does not follow the germline gene, possibly because of a read error. The chain has TRBV4-1 and TRBJ2-1; 7 nucleotides line up with TRBD2. Per germline, CDR1 MGHRA and CDR2 YSYEKL. This CDR3 is built from 15 residues. The chain's CDR3 is CASGQALWDYNEQSF. The DNA of the CDR3 is TGCGCCAGCGGCCAAGCGTTATGGGACTACAATGAGCAGTCCTTC.

This chain links TRBV6-1 with TRBJ2-6, with D possibly TRBD2 on 6 matching bases. There are 15 residues in the CDR3. Germline loops: CDR1 MNHNS, CDR2 SASEGT. CDR3 residues: CTKGGGNSGANVLTF. The CDR3 nucleotides are TGTACCAAGGGAGGCGGAAATTCTGGGGCCAACGTCCTGACTTTC.

This sequence joins TRBV11-2 and TRBJ2-7; perhaps TRBD1 as D (6 bases). Per the germline V gene, CDR1 is SGHAT and CDR2 is FQNNGV. This CDR3 has 15 amino acids. V shed 0 bases and J shed 5 bases, with 14 bases lying between them. This CDR3 is CASSLELQGSHEQYF. CDR3 bases: TGTGCCAGCAGCTTAGAATTACAGGGTTCTCACGAGCAGTACTTC.

Details on this clonotype: No conserved phenylalanine or tryptophan is present at the end of the CDR3, so a read error is the likely explanation. The chain couples TRBV6-5 to TRBJ1-2, with D perhaps TRBD1 (5 bases). The germline V gene encodes CDR1 MNHEY and CDR2 SVGAGI. The CDR3 is made up of 15 amino acids. DNA of the CDR3: TGTGCCAGCAGATACTCGATAAACCAGGGTTGGGGCTACACCTCC. This codes for CASRYSINQGWGYTS.